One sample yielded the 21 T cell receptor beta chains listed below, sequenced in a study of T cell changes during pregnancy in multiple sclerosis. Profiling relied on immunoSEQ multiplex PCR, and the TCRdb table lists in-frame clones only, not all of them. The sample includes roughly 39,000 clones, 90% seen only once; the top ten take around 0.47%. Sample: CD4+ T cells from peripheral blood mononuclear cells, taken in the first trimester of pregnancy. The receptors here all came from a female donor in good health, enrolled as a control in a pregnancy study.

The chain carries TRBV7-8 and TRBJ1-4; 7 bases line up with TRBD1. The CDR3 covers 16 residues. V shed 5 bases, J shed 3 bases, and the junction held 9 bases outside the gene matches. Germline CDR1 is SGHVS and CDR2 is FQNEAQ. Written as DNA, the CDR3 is TGTGCCAGCAGCCCCAAAAGGGGGACAGCTAATGAAAAACTGTTTTTT. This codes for CASSPKRGTANEKLFF.

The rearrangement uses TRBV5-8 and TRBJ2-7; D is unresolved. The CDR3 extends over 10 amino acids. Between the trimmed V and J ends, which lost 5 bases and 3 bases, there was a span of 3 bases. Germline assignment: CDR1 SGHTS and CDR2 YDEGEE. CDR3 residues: CASSRYEQYF. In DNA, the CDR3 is TGTGCCAGCAGTCGCTACGAGCAGTACTTC.

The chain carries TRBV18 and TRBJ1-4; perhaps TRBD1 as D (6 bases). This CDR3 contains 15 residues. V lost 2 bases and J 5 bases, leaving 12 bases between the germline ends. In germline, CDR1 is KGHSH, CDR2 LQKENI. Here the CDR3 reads CASSPGGGLNEKLFF. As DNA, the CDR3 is TGTGCCAGCTCACCAGGCGGGGGGCTAAATGAAAAACTGTTTTTT.

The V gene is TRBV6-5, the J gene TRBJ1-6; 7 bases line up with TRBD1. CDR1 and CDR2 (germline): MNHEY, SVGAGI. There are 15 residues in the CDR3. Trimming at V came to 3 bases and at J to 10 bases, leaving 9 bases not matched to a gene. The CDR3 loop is CASSYQDRVGSPLHF. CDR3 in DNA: TGTGCCAGCAGTTATCAAGACAGGGTAGGGTCACCCCTCCACTTT.

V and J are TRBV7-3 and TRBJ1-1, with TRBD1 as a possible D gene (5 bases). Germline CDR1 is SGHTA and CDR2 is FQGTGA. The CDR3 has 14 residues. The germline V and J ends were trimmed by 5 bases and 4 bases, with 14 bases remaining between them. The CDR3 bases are TGTGCCAGCAGCCCGGGGGACGGCCGCACTGAAGCTTTCTTT. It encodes CASSPGDGRTEAFF. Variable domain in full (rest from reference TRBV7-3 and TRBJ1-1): GAGVSQTPSNKVTEKGKYVELRCDPISGHTALYWYRQSLGQGPEFLIYFQGTGAADDSGLPNDRFFAVRPEGSVSTLKIQRTERGDSAVYLCASSPGDGRTEAFFGQGTRLTVV.

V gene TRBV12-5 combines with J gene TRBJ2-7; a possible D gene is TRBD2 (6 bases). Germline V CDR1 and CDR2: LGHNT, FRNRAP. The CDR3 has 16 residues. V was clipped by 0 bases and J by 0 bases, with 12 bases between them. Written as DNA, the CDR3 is TGTGCTAGTGGTTTGGTACTTTTAGCGGACTCCTACGAGCAGTACTTC. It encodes CASGLVLLADSYEQYF.

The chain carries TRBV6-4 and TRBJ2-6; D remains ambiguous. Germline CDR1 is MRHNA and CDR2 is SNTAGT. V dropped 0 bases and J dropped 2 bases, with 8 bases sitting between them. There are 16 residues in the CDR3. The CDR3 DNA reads TGTGCCAGCAGTGACTCGCTAGTCCCTGGGGCCAACGTCCTGACTTTC. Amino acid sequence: CASSDSLVPGANVLTF.

The CDR3 sequence is CASSLGTGRGGDTQYF. Written as DNA, the CDR3 is TGCGCCAGCAGCTTGGGGACAGGGAGGGGAGGAGATACGCAGTATTTT. The V gene is TRBV5-1, the J gene TRBJ2-3, with a weak D call TRBD1 (8 bases). CDR1 is SGHRS, CDR2 YFSETQ, per germline. Trimming left V 0 bases short and J 5 bases short, with 16 bases between. The CDR3 runs 16 residues. Complete variable domain (other parts from reference TRBV5-1 and TRBJ2-3): KAGVTQTPRYLIKTRGQQVTLSCSPISGHRSVSWYQQTPGQGLQFLFEYFSETQRNKGNFPGRFSGRQFSNSRSEMNVSTLELGDSALYLCASSLGTGRGGDTQYFGPGTRLTVL.

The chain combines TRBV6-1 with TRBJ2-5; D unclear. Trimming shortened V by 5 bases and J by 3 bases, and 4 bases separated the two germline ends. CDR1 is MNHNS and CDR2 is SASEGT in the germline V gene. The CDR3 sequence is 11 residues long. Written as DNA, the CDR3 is TGTGCCAGCAGTCCTAAAGAGACCCAGTACTTC. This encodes CASSPKETQYF.

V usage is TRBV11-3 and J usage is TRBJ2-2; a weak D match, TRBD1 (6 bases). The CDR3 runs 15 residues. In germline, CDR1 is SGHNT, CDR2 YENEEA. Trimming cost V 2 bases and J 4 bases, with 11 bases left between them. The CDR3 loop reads CASSLRKGGTGELFF. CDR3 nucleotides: TGTGCCAGCAGCTTAAGGAAAGGGGGCACCGGGGAGCTGTTTTTT.

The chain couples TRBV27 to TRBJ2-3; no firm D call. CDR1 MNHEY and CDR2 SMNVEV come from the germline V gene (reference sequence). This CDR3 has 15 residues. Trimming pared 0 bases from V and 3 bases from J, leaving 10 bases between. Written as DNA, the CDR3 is TGTGCCAGCAGTTTATCTCGTTCCCTTACAGATACGCAGTATTTT. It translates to CASSLSRSLTDTQYF.

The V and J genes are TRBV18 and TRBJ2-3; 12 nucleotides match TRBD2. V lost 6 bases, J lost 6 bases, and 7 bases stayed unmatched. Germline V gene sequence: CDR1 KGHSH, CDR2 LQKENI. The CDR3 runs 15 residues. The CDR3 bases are TGTGCCAGCTCGACGACTAGCGGGGGCCGGGATACGCAGTATTTT. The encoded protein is CASSTTSGGRDTQYF. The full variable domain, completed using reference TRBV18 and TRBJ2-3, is NAGVMQNPRHLVRRRGQEARLRCSPMKGHSHVYWYRQLPEEGLKFMVYLQKENIIDESGMPKERFSAEFPKEGPSILRIQQVVRGDSAAYFCASSTTSGGRDTQYFGPGTRLTVL.

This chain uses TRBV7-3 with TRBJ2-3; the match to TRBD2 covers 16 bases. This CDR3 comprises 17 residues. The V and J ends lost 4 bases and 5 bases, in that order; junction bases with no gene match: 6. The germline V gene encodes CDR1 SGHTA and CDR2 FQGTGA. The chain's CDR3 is CASSYGTSGGAGDTQYF. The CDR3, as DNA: TGTGCCAGCAGCTACGGGACTAGCGGGGGGGCCGGAGATACGCAGTATTTT. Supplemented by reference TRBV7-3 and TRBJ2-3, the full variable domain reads GAGVSQTPSNKVTEKGKYVELRCDPISGHTALYWYRQSLGQGPEFLIYFQGTGAADDSGLPNDRFFAVRPEGSVSTLKIQRTERGDSAVYLCASSYGTSGGAGDTQYFGPGTRLTVL.

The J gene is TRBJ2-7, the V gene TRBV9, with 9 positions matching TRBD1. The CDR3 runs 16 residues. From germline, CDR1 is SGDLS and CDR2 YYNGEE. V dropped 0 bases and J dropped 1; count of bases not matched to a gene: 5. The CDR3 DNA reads TGTGCCAGCAGCGTAGATCCGGGACAGGGATCCTACGAGCAGTACTTC. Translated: CASSVDPGQGSYEQYF.

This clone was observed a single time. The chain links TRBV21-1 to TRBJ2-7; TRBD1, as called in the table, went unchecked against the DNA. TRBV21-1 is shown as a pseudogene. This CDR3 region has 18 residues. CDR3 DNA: TGTGCCAGCAGCAAACAAATCGACCTCAGGGGGCACCTTTTCGAGCAGTACTTC. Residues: CASSKQIDLRGHLFEQYF.

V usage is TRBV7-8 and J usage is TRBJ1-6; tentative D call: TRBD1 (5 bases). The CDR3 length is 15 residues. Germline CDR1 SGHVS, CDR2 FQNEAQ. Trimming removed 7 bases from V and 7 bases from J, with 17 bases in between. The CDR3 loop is CASTHRRDSNSPLHF. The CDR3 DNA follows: TGTGCCAGCACCCACAGGAGGGACTCGAATTCACCCCTCCACTTT.

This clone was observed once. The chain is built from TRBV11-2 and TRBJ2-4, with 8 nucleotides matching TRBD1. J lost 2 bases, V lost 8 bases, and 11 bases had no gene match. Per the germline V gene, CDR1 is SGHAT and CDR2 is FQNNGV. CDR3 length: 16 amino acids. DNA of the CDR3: TGTGCCAGCCGAAGAGGACAGGGTCTCACCAAAAACATTCAGTACTTC. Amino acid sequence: CASRRGQGLTKNIQYF.

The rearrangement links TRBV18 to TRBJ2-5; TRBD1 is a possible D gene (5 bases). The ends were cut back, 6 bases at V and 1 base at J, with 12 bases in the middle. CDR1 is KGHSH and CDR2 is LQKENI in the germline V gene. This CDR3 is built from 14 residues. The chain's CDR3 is CASSLSQGQETQYF. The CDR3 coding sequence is TGTGCCAGCTCTCTAAGCCAGGGCCAAGAGACCCAGTACTTC.

The CDR3 is CASSFFPSSLYGYTF. In DNA form, the CDR3 reads TGTGCCAGCAGCTTTTTCCCCTCCAGTCTCTATGGCTACACCTTC. V gene TRBV12-1 combines with J gene TRBJ1-2; the table's D call of TRBD1 was not tested on the DNA. TRBV12-1 is a documented pseudogene. The CDR3 totals 15 residues.

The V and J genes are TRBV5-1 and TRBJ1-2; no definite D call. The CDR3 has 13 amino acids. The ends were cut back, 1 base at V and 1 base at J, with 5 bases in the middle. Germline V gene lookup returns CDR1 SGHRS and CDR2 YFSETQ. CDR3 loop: CASSLRSNYGYTF. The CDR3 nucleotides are TGCGCCAGCAGCTTGCGGAGTAACTATGGCTACACCTTC.

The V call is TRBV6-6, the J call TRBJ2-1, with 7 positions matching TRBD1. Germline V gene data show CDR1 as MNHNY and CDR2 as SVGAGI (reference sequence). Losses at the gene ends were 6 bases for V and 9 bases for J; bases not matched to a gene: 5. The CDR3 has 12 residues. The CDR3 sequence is CASSPRQGEQFF. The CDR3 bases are TGTGCCAGCAGCCCTCGACAGGGTGAGCAGTTCTTC.